A selection of T cell receptor beta chains follows, all from one sample in a study of cytomegalovirus exposure and HLA in healthy donors. Sequencing was performed with immunoSEQ multiplex PCR; in TCRdb, only in-frame clones are kept and a portion is missing. The table shows some 120,000 clones, with 80% occurring only once. Sequencing was done on a sample of PBMCs. The receptor set was obtained from a man between 35 and 55 years old in good health and CMV-seronegative. The CDR3 runs from the conserved cysteine through the conserved F or W. A D gene is named only where the DNA matches it firmly. Expanded clones get a size class; other rows say once, few or many, or leave the size out.

-	TRBJ2-3	TRBV2	-	CASGSRTGTDTQYF	TGTGCCAGCGGTTCACGGACTGGGACAGATACGCAGTATTTT
TRBD2	TRBJ2-1	TRBV6-5	-	CASSFPGLGNNEQFF	TGTGCCAGCAGTTTCCCGGGACTAGGGAACAATGAGCAGTTCTTC
-	TRBJ2-5	TRBV9	-	CASSAEGPQTQYF	TGTGCCAGCAGCGCCGAGGGCCCCCAAACCCAGTACTTC
TRBD1	TRBJ1-5	TRBV25-1	-	CASGQESNQPQHF	TGTGCCAGTGGACAGGAGAGCAATCAGCCCCAGCATTTT
-	TRBJ2-7	TRBV7-2	-	CASTPGAGSSYEQYF	TGTGCCAGCACCCCGGGAGCAGGGAGCTCCTACGAGCAGTACTTC
TRBD1	TRBJ1-2	TRBV27	-	CASSPLQGAAGYTF	TGTGCCAGCAGCCCACTACAGGGGGCAGCTGGCTACACCTTC
TRBD1	TRBJ1-1	TRBV5-1	few	CASSLQGGMNTEAFF	TGCGCCAGCAGCTTACAGGGGGGTATGAACACTGAAGCTTTCTTT
-	TRBJ1-1	TRBV9	-	CASSVTSQATEAFF	TGTGCCAGCAGCGTAACCTCACAGGCCACTGAAGCTTTCTTT
TRBD2	TRBJ2-7	TRBV28	-	CASSDSGTPYEQYF	TGTGCCAGCAGCGATAGCGGGACTCCTTACGAGCAGTACTTC
TRBD1	TRBJ2-1	TRBV6-5	-	CASRPRTGSYNEQFF	TGTGCCAGCAGACCCAGGACAGGGTCCTACAATGAGCAGTTCTTC
TRBD2	TRBJ2-3	TRBV5-6	-	CASSLALAGGTDTQYF	TGTGCCAGCAGCTTGGCCCTAGCGGGGGGCACAGATACGCAGTATTTT
-	TRBJ2-5	TRBV2	-	CASNPGSRETQYF	TGTGCCAGCAATCCGGGGTCTCGGGAGACCCAGTACTTC
-	TRBJ1-1	TRBV5-5	-	CASSLYFTVNTEAFF	TGTGCCAGCAGCCTTTACTTTACTGTGAACACTGAAGCTTTCTTT
-	TRBJ1-2	TRBV18	-	CASSRGAYGYTF	TGTGCCAGCTCCCGGGGGGCTTATGGCTACACCTTC
-	TRBJ1-5	TRBV6-1	-	CASEIRGGDYQPQHF	TGTGCCAGCGAAATACGAGGGGGAGACTATCAGCCCCAGCATTTT
TRBD1	TRBJ1-2	TRBV9	-	CASSVVDRVKGYTF	TGTGCCAGCAGCGTAGTTGACAGGGTCAAAGGCTACACCTTC
-	TRBJ2-7	TRBV6-5	few	CASSYSSSTDEQYF	TGTGCCAGCAGTTACTCGAGTAGTACAGATGAGCAGTACTTC
-	TRBJ2-5	TRBV5-1	-	CASSLYSKETQYF	TGCGCCAGCAGCTTGTACTCCAAGGAGACCCAGTACTTC
-	TRBJ1-1	TRBV7-9	-	CASSPGHLTEAFF	TGTGCCAGCAGCCCCGGACACCTCACTGAAGCTTTCTTT
-	TRBJ2-3	TRBV5-6	-	CASSPGIRRREDTQYF	TGTGCCAGCAGCCCAGGGATCCGGAGGCGGGAAGATACGCAGTATTTT
TRBD1	TRBJ2-7	TRBV7-2	-	CASSTPGTGMHEQYF	TGTGCCAGCAGCACCCCCGGGACAGGGATGCACGAGCAGTACTTC
TRBD2	TRBJ2-7	TRBV2	-	CASIGVSGVEQYF	TGTGCCAGCATCGGTGTTAGCGGGGTCGAGCAGTACTTC
-	TRBJ2-3	TRBV5-4	few	CASSLNTDTQYF	TGTGCCAGCAGCCTAAACACAGATACGCAGTATTTT
TRBD2	TRBJ2-7	TRBV27	-	CASSYRGAYEQYF	TGTGCCAGCAGTTATCGGGGGGCCTACGAGCAGTACTTC
TRBD2	TRBJ2-2	TRBV5-4	-	CASSLAGGFGTGELFF	TGTGCCAGCAGCTTGGCCGGGGGGTTTGGCACCGGGGAGCTGTTTTTT
TRBD1	TRBJ1-1	TRBV6-6	-	CASSGRQGTNTEAFF	TGTGCCAGCAGTGGCCGACAGGGAACAAACACTGAAGCTTTCTTT
TRBD1	TRBJ2-5	TRBV5-1	-	CASSYGQGQETQYF	TGCGCCAGCAGCTACGGACAGGGCCAAGAGACCCAGTACTTC
TRBD1	TRBJ1-1	TRBV9	-	CASSAGTGNTEAFF	TGTGCCAGCAGCGCGGGGACAGGGAACACTGAAGCTTTCTTT
TRBD2	TRBJ2-7	TRBV10-3	few	CAIRELAGGVTKQYF	TGTGCCATCAGGGAGCTAGCGGGGGGGGTTACGAAGCAGTACTTC
-	TRBJ1-2	TRBV7-9	once	CASSREEYGYTF	TGTGCCAGCAGCCGCGAGGAGTATGGCTACACCTTC
TRBD2	TRBJ2-7	TRBV5-1	-	CASSLGGTSGTYEQYF	TGCGCCAGCAGCTTGGGGGGGACTAGCGGTACCTACGAGCAGTACTTC
-	TRBJ1-1	TRBV30	-	CAWKATEESTEAFF	TGTGCCTGGAAGGCGACAGAAGAGAGCACTGAAGCTTTCTTT
-	TRBJ2-6	TRBV5-4	-	CASSSHTGSGANVLTF	TGTGCCAGCAGCTCCCATACAGGGTCCGGGGCCAACGTCCTGACTTTC
-	TRBJ1-1	TRBV2	few	CASSSGITEAFF	TGTGCCAGCAGCTCAGGGATTACTGAAGCTTTCTTT
TRBD1	TRBJ1-1	TRBV7-9	-	CASSLGEQGVRTEAFF	TGTGCCAGCAGCTTAGGTGAACAGGGGGTGAGAACTGAAGCTTTCTTT
-	TRBJ2-5	TRBV2	few	CASRTSIVATQYF	TGTGCCAGCAGGACTTCTATAGTCGCGACCCAGTACTTC
TRBD1	TRBJ2-5	TRBV11-2	-	CASSLEGQVFWETQYF	TGTGCCAGCAGCTTAGAGGGACAGGTATTTTGGGAGACCCAGTACTTC
TRBD2	TRBJ2-1	TRBV29-1	-	CSVGGGAGAIGNEQFF	TGCAGCGTTGGAGGAGGGGCGGGAGCTATCGGCAATGAGCAGTTCTTC
-	TRBJ2-5	TRBV29-1	-	CSVEEGSGGAQYF	TGCAGCGTTGAGGAGGGCTCCGGGGGAGCCCAGTACTTC